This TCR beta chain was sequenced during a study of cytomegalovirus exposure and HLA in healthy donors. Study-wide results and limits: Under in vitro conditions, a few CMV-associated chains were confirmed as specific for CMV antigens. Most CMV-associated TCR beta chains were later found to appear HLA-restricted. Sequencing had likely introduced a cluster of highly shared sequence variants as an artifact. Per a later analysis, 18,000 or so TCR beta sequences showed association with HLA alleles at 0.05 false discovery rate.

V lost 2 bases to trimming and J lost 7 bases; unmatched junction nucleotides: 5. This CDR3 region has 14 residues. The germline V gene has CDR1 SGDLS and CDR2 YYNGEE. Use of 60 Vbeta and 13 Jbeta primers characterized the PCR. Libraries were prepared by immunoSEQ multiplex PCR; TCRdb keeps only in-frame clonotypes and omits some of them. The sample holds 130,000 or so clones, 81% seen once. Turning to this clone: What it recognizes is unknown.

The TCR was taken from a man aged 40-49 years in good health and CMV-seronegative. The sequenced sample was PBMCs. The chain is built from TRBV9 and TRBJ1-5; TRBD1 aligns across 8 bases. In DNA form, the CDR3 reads TGTGCCAGCAGCGTGGGACAGGTTGACCAGCCCCAGCATTTT. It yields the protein CASSVGQVDQPQHF.